Each of the 10 T cell receptor beta chains below was sequenced from the same sample in a study of human T cells and chemical hapten exposure. Stated time point: healthy volunteer bleed at 6 weeks. The starting material, unfractionated whole blood, was used for total RNA extraction. TCRdb processed the RACE reads anew with MiXCR; each CDR3 protein has one entry. The table has about 70,000 distinct CDR3 sequences, around 6.1% seen once. The specimen sequenced was whole blood. These TCRs come from a female donor in good health. Some clones in this sample may be carry-over from other donors' samples.

V and J are TRBV6-1 and TRBJ2-2; TRBD1 matches at 7 bases. V dropped 9 bases and J dropped 1; count of bases not matched to a gene: 5. There are 14 residues in the CDR3. The V gene's germline CDR1 is MNHNS and CDR2 SASEGT. The CDR3 region is CASKRGLNTGELFF. In nucleotides, the CDR3 is TGTGCCAGTAAAAGGGGGCTGAACACCGGGGAGCTGTTTTTT.

This clonotype has just a few counts. The genes are TRBV29-1 and TRBJ1-1, with 8 bases matching TRBD1. The J segment lost 2 bases and the V segment lost 4 bases, leaving 9 bases of the junction unmatched. The CDR3 totals 15 residues. CDR1 and CDR2 from the germline V gene are SQVTM and ANQGSEA. In DNA, the CDR3 is TGCAGCGTTGTAGGGACAGGAAAGTCTAACACTGAAGCTTTCTTT. Translation: CSVVGTGKSNTEAFF.

This clonotype has just a few counts. J is TRBJ2-5 and V is TRBV7-2; the D gene is possibly TRBD2 (6 bases). The V end was cut by 2 bases, the J end by 3 bases, with 13 bases between. CDR3 length: 15 amino acids. Germline V lookup: CDR1 SGHTA, CDR2 FQGNSA. The CDR3 protein is CASSLLGGVEETQYF. Written as DNA, the CDR3 is TGTGCCAGCAGCTTACTTGGCGGGGTAGAAGAGACCCAGTACTTC.

The CDR3 sequence is CSVELDGRITDTQYF. DNA for the CDR3: TGCAGCGTTGAGTTAGACGGGCGCATCACAGATACGCAGTATTTT. The chain uses TRBV29-1 and TRBJ2-3; D is uncertain. The V end was cut by 3 bases, the J end by 2 bases, with 15 bases between. This CDR3 spans 15 amino acids. CDR1 SQVTM and CDR2 ANQGSEA come from the germline V gene.

This clonotype was counted many times. The rearrangement links TRBV20-1 to TRBJ2-7; no clear D gene. V was trimmed by 5 bases and J by 0 bases, leaving 14 bases between them. The germline gives CDR1 DFQATT, CDR2 SNEGSKA (reference sequence). The CDR3 runs to 14 residues. CDR3 sequence: CSAPETPYSYEQYF. CDR3 coding DNA: TGCAGTGCTCCAGAGACACCTTACTCCTACGAGCAGTACTTC.

V is TRBV2 and J is TRBJ2-6; 9 bases fit TRBD1. Germline CDR1 SNHLY, CDR2 FYNNEI. This CDR3 is built from 15 residues. Trimming took 7 bases from V and 2 from J; bases not matched to a gene: 3. The CDR3 bases are TGTGCCAGCACTGGACAGGGGCCTGGGGCCAACGTCCTGACTTTC. It specifies CASTGQGPGANVLTF.

The CDR3 protein is CASSPVGGELFF. The DNA of the CDR3 is TGTGCCAGCAGCCCAGTCGGCGGGGAGCTGTTTTTT. The chain couples TRBV12-3 or TRBV12-4 to TRBJ2-2; no clear D gene. V was pared by 6 bases and J by 7 bases, with 9 bases between. CDR3 length equals 12 residues.

The chain is built from TRBV19 and TRBJ2-2, with D perhaps matching TRBD1 or TRBD2 (5 bases each). There are 14 residues in the CDR3. Germline V gene sequence: CDR1 LNHDA, CDR2 SQIVND (reference sequence). V lost 3 bases, J lost 3 bases, and 8 bases lay in between. DNA for the CDR3: TGTGCCAGTAGTATGGGGCGGGACACCGGGGAGCTGTTTTTT. It yields the protein CASSMGRDTGELFF.

This clonotype was recorded many times. The V gene is TRBV6-6, the J gene TRBJ2-7, with 9 positions matching TRBD2. The CDR3 runs to 15 residues. The germline CDR1 and CDR2 sequences are MNHNY and SVGAGI (reference sequence). Trimming at V came to 2 bases and at J to 2 bases, leaving 4 bases not matched to a gene. CDR3 sequence: CASSYRSGRTYEQYF. CDR3 nucleotide sequence: TGTGCCAGCAGTTACCGGAGCGGGAGGACCTACGAGCAGTACTTC.

This clonotype was seen ten or more times. This chain connects TRBV24-1 to TRBJ2-5; TRBD2 matches at 15 bases. The CDR3 spans 18 residues. V gave up 5 bases and J gave up 2 bases; unmatched junction bases: 8. Germline V gene data show CDR1 as KGHDR and CDR2 as SFDVKD. In DNA, the CDR3 is TGTGCCACCAGTGGCGGGACTAGCGGGAGGTTTAGGCAAGAGACCCAGTACTTC. Amino acid sequence: CATSGGTSGRFRQETQYF.